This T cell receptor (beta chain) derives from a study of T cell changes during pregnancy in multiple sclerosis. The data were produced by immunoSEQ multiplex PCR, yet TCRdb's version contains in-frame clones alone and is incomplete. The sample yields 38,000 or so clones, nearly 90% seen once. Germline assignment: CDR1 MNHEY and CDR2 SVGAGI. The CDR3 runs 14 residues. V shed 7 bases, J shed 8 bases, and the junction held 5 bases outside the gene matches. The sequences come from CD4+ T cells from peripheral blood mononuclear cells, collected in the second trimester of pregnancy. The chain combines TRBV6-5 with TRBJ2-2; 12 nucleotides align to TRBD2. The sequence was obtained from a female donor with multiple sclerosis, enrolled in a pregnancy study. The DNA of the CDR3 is TGTGCCAGCATGCGGACTAGCGGGACTGGGGAGCTGTTTTTT. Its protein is CASMRTSGTGELFF.